The clone carrying this T cell receptor beta chain was observed many times. The antigen remains unidentified. For the library, individual cDNA molecules each received unique molecular identifiers. In the authors' methods: Sample TCR totals centred on a median of around 92,000, ranging about 20,000 to 700,000. TCRdb reanalysed the 5' RACE reads using MiXCR and keeps one entry per CDR3 protein. The V and J calls and clone size are TCRdb's, not the authors'. The sample yields 120,000 to 150,000 distinct CDR3 sequences, around 4% seen once. This entry comes from a study of human T cells and chemical hapten exposure. For the study at large: TCR yields per sample varied, mainly owing to small pooled library volume differences. General observations from the study: No shift was seen in TCRs above 1 in 1000 frequency with DPC sensitization.

V lost 3 bases, J lost 3 bases, and 6 bases stayed unmatched. CDR1 is KGHSH and CDR2 is LQKENI in the germline V gene. The CDR3 runs to 15 residues. Someone pulled total RNA out of unfractionated whole blood. This TCR derives from a female donor in good health. The rearrangement links TRBV18 to TRBJ1-1; 8 bases agree with TRBD1. The CDR3 spells CASSPAYRGDTEAFF. The CDR3 DNA reads TGTGCCAGCTCACCCGCATACAGGGGGGACACTGAAGCTTTCTTT. Based on the CDR3 plus reference TRBV18 and TRBJ1-1, the full variable domain is NAGVMQNPRHLVRRRGQEARLRCSPMKGHSHVYWYRQLPEEGLKFMVYLQKENIIDESGMPKERFSAEFPKEGPSILRIQQVVRGDSAAYFCASSPAYRGDTEAFFGQGTRLTVV.